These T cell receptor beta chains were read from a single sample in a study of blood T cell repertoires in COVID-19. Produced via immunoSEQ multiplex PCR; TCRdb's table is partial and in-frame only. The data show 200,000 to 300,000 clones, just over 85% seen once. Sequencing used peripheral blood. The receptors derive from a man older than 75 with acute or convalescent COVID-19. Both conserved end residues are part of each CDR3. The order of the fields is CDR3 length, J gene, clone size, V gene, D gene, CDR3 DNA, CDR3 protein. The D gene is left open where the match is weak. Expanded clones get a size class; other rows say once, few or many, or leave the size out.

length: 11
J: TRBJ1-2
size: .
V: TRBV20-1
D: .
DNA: TGCAGTACCGGGGAAACCTATGGCTACACCTTC
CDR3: CSTGETYGYTF

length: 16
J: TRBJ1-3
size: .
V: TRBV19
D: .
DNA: TGTGCCAGTAGTATAGGAGGTGATGTGCGGGGAAACACCATATATTTT
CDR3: CASSIGGDVRGNTIYF

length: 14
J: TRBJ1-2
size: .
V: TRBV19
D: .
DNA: TGTGCCAGTCAACAACAGGGCCTGAGCTATGGCTACACCTTC
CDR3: CASQQQGLSYGYTF

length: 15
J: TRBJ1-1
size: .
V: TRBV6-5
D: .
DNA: TGTGCCAGCAGTTACTCGGTACAGGGTGGGACTGAAGCTTTCTTT
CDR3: CASSYSVQGGTEAFF

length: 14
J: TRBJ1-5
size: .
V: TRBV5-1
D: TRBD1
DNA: TGCGCCAGCAGCCCTGGACAGGGGAGTCAGCCCCAGCATTTT
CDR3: CASSPGQGSQPQHF

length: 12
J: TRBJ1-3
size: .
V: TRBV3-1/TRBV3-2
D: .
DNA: TGTGCCAGCATTTCAGCGGGAAACACCATATATTTT
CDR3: CASISAGNTIYF

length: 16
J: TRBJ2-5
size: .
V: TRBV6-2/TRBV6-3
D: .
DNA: TGTGCCAGCAGTTACTCGAATAGCGCGTACCAAGAGACCCAGTACTTC
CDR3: CASSYSNSAYQETQYF

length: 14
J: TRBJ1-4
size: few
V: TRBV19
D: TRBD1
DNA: TGTGCCAGTAGTATGACAGGGCCGTCAGAAAAACTGTTTTTT
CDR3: CASSMTGPSEKLFF

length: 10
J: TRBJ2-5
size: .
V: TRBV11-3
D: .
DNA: TGTGCCAGTGTAGAACGGACCCAGTACTTC
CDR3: CASVERTQYF

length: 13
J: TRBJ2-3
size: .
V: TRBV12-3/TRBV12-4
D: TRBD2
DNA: TGTGCCACTCAGCGGGGGGGCAGAGATACGCAGTATTTT
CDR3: CATQRGGRDTQYF

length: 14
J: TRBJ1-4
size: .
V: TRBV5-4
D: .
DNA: TGTGCCAGCAGCTTGGAATTAGCTAATGAAAAACTGTTTTTT
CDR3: CASSLELANEKLFF

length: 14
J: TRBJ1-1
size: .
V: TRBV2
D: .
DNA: TGTGCCAGCACCCACGGGGGGGCTGGGACTGAAGCTTTCTTT
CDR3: CASTHGGAGTEAFF

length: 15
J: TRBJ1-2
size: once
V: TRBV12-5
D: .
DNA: TGTGCTAGTGGTCCTCGGGTTCGACAGAACGATGGCTACACCTTC
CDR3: CASGPRVRQNDGYTF

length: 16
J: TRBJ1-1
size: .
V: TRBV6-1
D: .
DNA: TGTGCCAGCAGTGGGATGGTGGACAGCCCGAACACTGAAGCTTTCTTT
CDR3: CASSGMVDSPNTEAFF

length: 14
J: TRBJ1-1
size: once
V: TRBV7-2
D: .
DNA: TGTGCCAGCAGCCCTTTCCAGGGCAACACTGAAGCTTTCTTT
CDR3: CASSPFQGNTEAFF

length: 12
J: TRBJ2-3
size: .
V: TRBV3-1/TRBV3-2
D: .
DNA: TGTGCCAGCAGCCAACTAGGTCTTACGCAGTATTTT
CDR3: CASSQLGLTQYF

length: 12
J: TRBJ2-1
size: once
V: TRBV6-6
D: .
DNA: TGTGCCAGCAGTTACTCGAGCAATGAGCAGTTCTTC
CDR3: CASSYSSNEQFF

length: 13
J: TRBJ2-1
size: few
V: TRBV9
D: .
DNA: TGTGCCAGCAGCGTCAATAGCGGCAATGAGCAGTTCTTC
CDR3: CASSVNSGNEQFF

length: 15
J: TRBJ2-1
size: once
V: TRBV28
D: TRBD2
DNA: TGTGCCAGCAGTACCCCAGCGGGAGTTTACAATGAGCAGTTCTTC
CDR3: CASSTPAGVYNEQFF

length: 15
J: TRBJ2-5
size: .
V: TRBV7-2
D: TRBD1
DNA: TGTGCCAGCAGCCAGGACAGGGGATCAGGGGAGACCCAGTACTTC
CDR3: CASSQDRGSGETQYF

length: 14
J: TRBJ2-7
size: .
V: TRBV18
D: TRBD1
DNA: TGTGCCAGCTCACCAACAGGGGGAAACTACGAGCAGTACTTC
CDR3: CASSPTGGNYEQYF

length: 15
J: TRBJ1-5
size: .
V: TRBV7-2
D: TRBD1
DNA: TGTGCCAGCAGCTTCGGGACAGGGCCCAATCAGCCCCAGCATTTT
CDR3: CASSFGTGPNQPQHF

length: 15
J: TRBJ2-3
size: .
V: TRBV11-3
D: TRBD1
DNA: TGTGCCAGCAGCTCCGGGACAGGGCACACAGATACGCAGTATTTT
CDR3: CASSSGTGHTDTQYF

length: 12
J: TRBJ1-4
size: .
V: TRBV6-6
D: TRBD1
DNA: TGTGCCACTGGACAGGGCGGAGAAAAACTGTTTTTT
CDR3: CATGQGGEKLFF

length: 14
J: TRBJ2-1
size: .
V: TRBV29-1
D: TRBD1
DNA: TGCAGCGCCGCCGGGACAGGGATCTTCAATGAGCAGTTCTTC
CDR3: CSAAGTGIFNEQFF

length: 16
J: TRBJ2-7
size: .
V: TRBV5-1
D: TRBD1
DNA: TGCGCCAGCAGCCAATCGGGACAGGGGGTGCCCTACGAGCAGTACTTC
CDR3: CASSQSGQGVPYEQYF

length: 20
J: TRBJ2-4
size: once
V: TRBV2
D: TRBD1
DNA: TGTGCCAGCAGTGAAGGCTCGCGGGACAGGGGGTTCCTAGCCAAAAACATTCAGTACTTC
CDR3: CASSEGSRDRGFLAKNIQYF

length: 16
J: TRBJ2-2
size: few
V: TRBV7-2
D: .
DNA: TGTGCCAGCAGCTTAGAGGGCAGGGTGGGCACCGGGGAGCTGTTTTTT
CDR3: CASSLEGRVGTGELFF